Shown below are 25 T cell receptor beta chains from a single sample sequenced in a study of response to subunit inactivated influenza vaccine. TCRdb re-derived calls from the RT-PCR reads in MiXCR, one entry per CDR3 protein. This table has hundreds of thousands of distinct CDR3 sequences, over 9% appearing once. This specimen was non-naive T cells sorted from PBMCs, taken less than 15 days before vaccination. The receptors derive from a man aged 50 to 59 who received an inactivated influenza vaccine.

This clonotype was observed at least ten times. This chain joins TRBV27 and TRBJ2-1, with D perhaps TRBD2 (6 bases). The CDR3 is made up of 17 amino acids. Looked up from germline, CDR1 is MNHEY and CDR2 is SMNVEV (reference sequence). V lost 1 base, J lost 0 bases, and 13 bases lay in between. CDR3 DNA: TGTGCCAGCAGTTTATTGTCTAGCGTGAGCTCCTACAATGAGCAGTTCTTC. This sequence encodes CASSLLSSVSSYNEQFF.

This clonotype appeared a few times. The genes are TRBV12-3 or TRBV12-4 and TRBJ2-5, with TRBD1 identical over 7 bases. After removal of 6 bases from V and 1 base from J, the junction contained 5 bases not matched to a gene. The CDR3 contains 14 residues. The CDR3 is CASSKGQVQETQYF. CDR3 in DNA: TGTGCCAGCAGCAAAGGACAGGTCCAAGAGACCCAGTACTTC.

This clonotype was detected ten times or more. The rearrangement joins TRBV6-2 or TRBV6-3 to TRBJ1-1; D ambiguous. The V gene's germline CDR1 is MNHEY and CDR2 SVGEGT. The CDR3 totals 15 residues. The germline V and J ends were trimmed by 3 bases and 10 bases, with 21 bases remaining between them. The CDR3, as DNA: TGTGCCAGCAGTTATTCCCCCCACCAAATCCCTGGAGCTTTCTTT. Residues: CASSYSPHQIPGAFF.

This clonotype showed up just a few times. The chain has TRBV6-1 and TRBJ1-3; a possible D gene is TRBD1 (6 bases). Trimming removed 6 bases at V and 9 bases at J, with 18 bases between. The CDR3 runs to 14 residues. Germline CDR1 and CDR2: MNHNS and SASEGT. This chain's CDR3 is CASSRRQAGGTIYF. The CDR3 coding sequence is TGTGCCAGCAGCAGAAGACAGGCGGGTGGCACCATATATTTT.

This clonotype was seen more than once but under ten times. The CDR3 nucleotides read TGTGCCATCACACGCGACAGGGGTGAGCAGTACTTC. It codes for CAITRDRGEQYF. The chain employs TRBV10-3 and TRBJ2-7; 8 bases are shared with TRBD1. CDR3 length: 12 amino acids. The V gene's germline CDR1 is ENHRY and CDR2 SYGVKD. With 7 bases clipped from V and 7 bases from J, the junction kept 6 bases outside the gene matches.

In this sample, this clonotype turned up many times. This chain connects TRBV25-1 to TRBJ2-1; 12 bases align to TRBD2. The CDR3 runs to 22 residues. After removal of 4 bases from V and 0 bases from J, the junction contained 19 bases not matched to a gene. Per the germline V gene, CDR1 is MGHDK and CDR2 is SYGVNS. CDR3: CASSGFRIPGLAGGSSYNEQFF. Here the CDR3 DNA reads TGTGCCAGCAGTGGATTCCGGATTCCGGGACTAGCGGGTGGGTCCTCCTACAATGAGCAGTTCTTC.

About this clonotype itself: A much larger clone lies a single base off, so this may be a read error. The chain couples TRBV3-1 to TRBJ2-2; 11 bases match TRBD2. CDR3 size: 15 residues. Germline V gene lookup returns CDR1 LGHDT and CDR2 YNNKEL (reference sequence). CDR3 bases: TGTACCAGCAGGCTCACTAGCGGGGGAACCGGGGAGCTGTTTTTT. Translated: CTSRLTSGGTGELFF.

The CDR3: CSVEAGLAGGEQFF. CDR3 sequence (DNA): TGCAGCGTTGAGGCGGGACTAGCGGGAGGTGAGCAGTTCTTC. The V call is TRBV29-1, the J call TRBJ2-1; 15 bases agree with TRBD2. The germline V gene has CDR1 SQVTM and CDR2 ANQGSEA. The CDR3 covers 14 residues. The V segment lost 3 bases and the J segment 9 bases; nucleotides outside the gene matches: 3.

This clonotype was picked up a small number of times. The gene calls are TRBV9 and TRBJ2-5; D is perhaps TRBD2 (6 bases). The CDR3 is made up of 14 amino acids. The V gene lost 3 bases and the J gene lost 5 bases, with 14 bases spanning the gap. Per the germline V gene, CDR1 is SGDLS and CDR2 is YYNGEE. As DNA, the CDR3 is TGTGCCAGCAGCGGGACTACAGCTGGGGAGACCCAGTACTTC. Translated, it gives CASSGTTAGETQYF.

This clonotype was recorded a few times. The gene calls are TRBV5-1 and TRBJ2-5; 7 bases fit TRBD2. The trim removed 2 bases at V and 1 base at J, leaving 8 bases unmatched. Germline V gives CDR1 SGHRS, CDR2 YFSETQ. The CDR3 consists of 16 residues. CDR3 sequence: CASSLFGGGVQETQYF. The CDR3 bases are TGCGCCAGCAGCTTATTCGGCGGGGGAGTCCAAGAGACCCAGTACTTC.

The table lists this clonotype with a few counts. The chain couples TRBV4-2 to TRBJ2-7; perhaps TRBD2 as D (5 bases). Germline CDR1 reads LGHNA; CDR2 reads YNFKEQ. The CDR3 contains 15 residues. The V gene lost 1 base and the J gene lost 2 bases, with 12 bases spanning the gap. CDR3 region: CASSQGVLVPYEQYF. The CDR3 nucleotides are TGTGCCAGCAGCCAAGGAGTACTAGTTCCCTACGAGCAGTACTTC.

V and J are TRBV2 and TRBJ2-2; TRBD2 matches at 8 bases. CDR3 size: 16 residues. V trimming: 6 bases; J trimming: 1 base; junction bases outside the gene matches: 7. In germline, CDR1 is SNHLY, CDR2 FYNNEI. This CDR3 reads CASSLRGVLNTGELFF. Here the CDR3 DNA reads TGTGCCAGCAGCCTGCGGGGGGTCTTGAACACCGGGGAGCTGTTTTTT.

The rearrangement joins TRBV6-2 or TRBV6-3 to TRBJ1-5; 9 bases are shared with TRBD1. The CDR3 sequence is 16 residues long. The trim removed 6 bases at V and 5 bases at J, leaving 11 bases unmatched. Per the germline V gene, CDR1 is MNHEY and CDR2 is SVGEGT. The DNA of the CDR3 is TGTGCCAGCAGCATTGCCTCGGGACAGGGCCATCAGCCCCAGCATTTT. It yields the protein CASSIASGQGHQPQHF.

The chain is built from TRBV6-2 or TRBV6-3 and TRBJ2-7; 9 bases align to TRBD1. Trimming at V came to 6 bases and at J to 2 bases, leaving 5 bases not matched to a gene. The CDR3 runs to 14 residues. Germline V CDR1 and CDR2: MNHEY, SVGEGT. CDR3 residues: CASSMDRGTYEQYF. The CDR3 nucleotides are TGTGCCAGCAGCATGGACAGGGGAACCTACGAGCAGTACTTC.

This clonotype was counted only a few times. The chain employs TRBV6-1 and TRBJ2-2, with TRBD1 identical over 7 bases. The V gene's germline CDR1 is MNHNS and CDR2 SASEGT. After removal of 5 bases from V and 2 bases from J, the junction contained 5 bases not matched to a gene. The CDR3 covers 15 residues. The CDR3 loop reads CASSTRDRNTGELFF. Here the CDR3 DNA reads TGTGCCAGCAGTACCCGGGACAGAAACACCGGGGAGCTGTTTTTT.

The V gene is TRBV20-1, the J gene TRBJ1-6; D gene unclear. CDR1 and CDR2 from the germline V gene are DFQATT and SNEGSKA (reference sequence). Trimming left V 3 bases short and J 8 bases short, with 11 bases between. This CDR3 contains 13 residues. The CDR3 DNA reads TGCAGTGCTAGGGATAAGGCGTATTCACCCCTCCACTTT. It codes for CSARDKAYSPLHF.

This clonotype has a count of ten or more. CDR3 sequence: CASSLCRAGGPHCEQFF. DNA for the CDR3: TGTGCCAGCAGTTTATGCCGCGCGGGAGGGCCTCATTGTGAGCAGTTCTTC. V is TRBV28 and J is TRBJ2-1; 9 bases match TRBD2. The V gene end was trimmed by 0 bases and the J gene end by 9 bases; junction bases not matched to a gene: 12. The CDR3 extends over 17 amino acids. CDR1 MDHEN and CDR2 SYDVKM come from the germline V gene.

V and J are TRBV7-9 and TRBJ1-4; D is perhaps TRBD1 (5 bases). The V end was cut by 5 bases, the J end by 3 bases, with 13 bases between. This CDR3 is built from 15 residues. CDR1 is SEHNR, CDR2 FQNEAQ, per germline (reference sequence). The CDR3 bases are TGTGCCAGCAGCCAACCGGGACGGGCTAATGAAAAACTGTTTTTT. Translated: CASSQPGRANEKLFF.

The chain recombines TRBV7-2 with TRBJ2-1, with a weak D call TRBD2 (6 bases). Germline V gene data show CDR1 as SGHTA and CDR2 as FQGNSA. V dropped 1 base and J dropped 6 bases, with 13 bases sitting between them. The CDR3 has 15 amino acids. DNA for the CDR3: TGTGCCAGCAGCTTAGGTTTACTAGCCGTCAATGAGCAGTTCTTC. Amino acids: CASSLGLLAVNEQFF.

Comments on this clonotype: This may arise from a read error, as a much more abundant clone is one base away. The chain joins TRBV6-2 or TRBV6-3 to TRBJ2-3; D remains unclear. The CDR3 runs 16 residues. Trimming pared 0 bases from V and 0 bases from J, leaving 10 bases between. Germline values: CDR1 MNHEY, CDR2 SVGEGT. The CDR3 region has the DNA TGTGCCAGCAGTTACTCGAAGAGGACGAGCACAGATACGCAGTATTTT. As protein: CASSYSKRTSTDTQYF.

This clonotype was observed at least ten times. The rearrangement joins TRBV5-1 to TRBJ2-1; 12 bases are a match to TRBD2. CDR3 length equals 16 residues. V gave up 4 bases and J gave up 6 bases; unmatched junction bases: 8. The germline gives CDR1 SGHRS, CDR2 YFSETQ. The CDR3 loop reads CASSMSASGGVNEQFF. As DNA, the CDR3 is TGCGCCAGCAGCATGAGCGCTAGCGGGGGGGTCAATGAGCAGTTCTTC.

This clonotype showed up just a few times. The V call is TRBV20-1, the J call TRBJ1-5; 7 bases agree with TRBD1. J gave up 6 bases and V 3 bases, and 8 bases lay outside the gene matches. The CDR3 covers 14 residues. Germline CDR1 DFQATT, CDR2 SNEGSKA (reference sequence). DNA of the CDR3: TGCAGTGCTAGTAGGGGGCGCAGATTTCAGCCCCAGCATTTT. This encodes CSASRGRRFQPQHF.

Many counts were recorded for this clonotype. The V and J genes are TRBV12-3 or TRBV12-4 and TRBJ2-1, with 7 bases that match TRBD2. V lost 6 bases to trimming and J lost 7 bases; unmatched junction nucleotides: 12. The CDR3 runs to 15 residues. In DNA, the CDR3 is TGTGCCAGCAGCTCAAGCGGGGTGGTGGGTAATGAGCAGTTCTTC. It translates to CASSSSGVVGNEQFF.

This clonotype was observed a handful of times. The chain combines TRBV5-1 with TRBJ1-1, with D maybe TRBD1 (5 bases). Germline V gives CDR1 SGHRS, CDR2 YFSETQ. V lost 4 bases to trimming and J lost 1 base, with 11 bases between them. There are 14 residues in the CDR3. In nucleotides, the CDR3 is TGCGCCAGCAGCAAGGGAACAGGGAACACTGAAGCTTTCTTT. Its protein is CASSKGTGNTEAFF.

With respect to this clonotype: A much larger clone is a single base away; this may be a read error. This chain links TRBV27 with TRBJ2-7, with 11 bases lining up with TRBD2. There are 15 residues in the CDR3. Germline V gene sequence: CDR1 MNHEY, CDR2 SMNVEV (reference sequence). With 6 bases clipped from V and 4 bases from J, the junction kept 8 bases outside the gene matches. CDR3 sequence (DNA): TGTGCCAGCAGGGGGGCGACTAGCGGGGTTTACGAGCAGTACTTC. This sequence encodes CASRGATSGVYEQYF.